The text below deals with one T cell receptor (beta chain). Antigen specificity is unknown. PCR employed 60 Vbeta and 13 Jbeta primers. Study processing details: The count from a later analysis was tens of millions of unique TCR beta chains, roughly 11 million of them shared. Method: immunoSEQ multiplex PCR; TCRdb's copy keeps in-frame clones and lacks some. V, J and clone size are those of that table, while D and trimming were read from the DNA. The sample carries 37,000 or so clones, over 70% recorded once. Nominal health characterized the donors when sampled, though unrecorded immune exposures were likely. This record comes from a study of cytomegalovirus exposure and HLA in healthy donors. Study-wide points: The authors considered a cluster of highly shared sequence variants likely to be a sequencing artifact. Most TCR sequences proved rare, with some public TCRs found in many donors.

CDR3 size: 15 residues. V was clipped by 4 bases and J by 5 bases; unmatched bases: 4. Looked up from germline, CDR1 is MGHRA and CDR2 is YSYEKL. The receptor was isolated from a man aged 30-40 years in good health and CMV-seronegative. J is TRBJ2-5 and V is TRBV4-1; 13 positions match TRBD2. Sequencing input: PBMCs. The CDR3 DNA is TGCGCCAGCAGCCCACTAGCGGGAGGGCCCGAGACCCAGTACTTC. It is translated as CASSPLAGGPETQYF.